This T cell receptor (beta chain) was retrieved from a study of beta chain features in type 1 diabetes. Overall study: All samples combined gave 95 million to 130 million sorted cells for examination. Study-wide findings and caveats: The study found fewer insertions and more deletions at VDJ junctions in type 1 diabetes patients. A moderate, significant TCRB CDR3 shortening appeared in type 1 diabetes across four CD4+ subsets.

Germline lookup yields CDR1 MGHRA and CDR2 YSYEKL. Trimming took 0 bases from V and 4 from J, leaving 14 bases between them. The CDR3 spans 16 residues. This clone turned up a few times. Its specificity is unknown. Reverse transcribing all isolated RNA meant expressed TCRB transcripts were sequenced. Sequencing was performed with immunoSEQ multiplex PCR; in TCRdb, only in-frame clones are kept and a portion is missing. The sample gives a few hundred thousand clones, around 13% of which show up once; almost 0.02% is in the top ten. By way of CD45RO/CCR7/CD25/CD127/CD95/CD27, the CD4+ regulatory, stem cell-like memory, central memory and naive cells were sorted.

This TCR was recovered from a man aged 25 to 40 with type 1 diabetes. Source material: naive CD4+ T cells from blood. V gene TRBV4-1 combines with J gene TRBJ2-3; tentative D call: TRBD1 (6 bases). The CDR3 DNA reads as TGCGCCAGCAGCCAAGATTCCGGGACAACTTCAGATACGCAGTATTTT. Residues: CASSQDSGTTSDTQYF.